This TCR beta chain originates from a study of siplizumab effects on memory and regulatory T cells. Details on this clone: Its specificity is not known.

Assay used: immunoSEQ multiplex PCR; TCRdb lists only in-frame clones, some missing. The table shows 100,000 or so clones, with about nine tenths occurring only once. Losses at the gene ends were 8 bases for V and 6 bases for J; bases not matched to a gene: 12. The CDR3 loop spans 15 amino acids. Germline loops: CDR1 MNHEY, CDR2 SMNVEV (reference sequence). Study conclusions and caveats: Alloreactive sequences traceable to unstimulated CD4+ memory cells declined significantly under siplizumab.

This TCR derives from a human donor in good health. The rearrangement links TRBV27 to TRBJ2-3, with 9 bases that match TRBD2. The specimen sequenced was non-Treg CD4+ T cells sorted from blood. CDR3 in DNA: TGTGCCAGCGGAAGACTAGCGGAAGCCGGGGATACGCAGTATTTT. It codes for CASGRLAEAGDTQYF.